The present entry profiles one T cell receptor (beta chain) with its context. The antigen remains unidentified. This specimen belongs to a study of CXCR3-negative and CXCR3-positive naive CD8 T cells. In germline, CDR1 is GTSNPN, CDR2 SVGIG (reference sequence). This CDR3 has 13 residues. Overall study results and limits: Diversity was high in both naive subsets and much lower in memory cells. Naive cells that were CXCR3-positive had more hydrophobic TRB CDR3s (compared with CXCR3-negative naive cells).

UMI-tagged TRB cDNA libraries were built via 5' RACE. One entry per CDR3 protein, without DNA, is what TCRdb gives after re-calling the 5' RACE reads. The sample holds 140,000 to 150,000 distinct CDR3 sequences. Naive CD8+ T lymphocytes were specified as CD45RO-CCR7+CD27+CD95-. Sequenced: naive CXCR3+ CD8+ T cells from blood. Subset defined: CD45RO-CCR7+CD27+CD95- naive CD8+ T cells expressing CXCR3 (TNR3+). The TCR originated in a human donor in good health. Some clones in this sample may be carry-over from other donors' samples. The rearrangement links TRBV30 to TRBJ2-2; TCRdb returns TRBD1, unconfirmable since there is no DNA. The CDR3 protein is CAWGQPNTGELFF.